The clone carrying this T cell receptor beta chain has more than one count but fewer than ten. The target antigen is unknown. Sequencing used immunoSEQ multiplex PCR; TCRdb keeps in-frame clones, though not all of them. The sample consists of tens of thousands of clones, around 86% of them appearing once. The data were obtained in a study of PD-1 blockade in classical Hodgkin lymphoma. General study findings and limits: The study found that TCR diversity rose significantly by C4D1 in CD4+ but not CD8+ cells.

Germline V gene sequence: CDR1 SGDLS, CDR2 YYNGEE. The V and J ends lost 0 bases and 8 bases, in that order; junction bases with no gene match: 2. This CDR3 is 13 amino acids long. The time point: cycle 4 day 1 (C4D1), after six to seven weeks of nivolumab. All trial patients relapsed after autologous stem cell transplantation. Magnetic negative selection was used to purify CD4+ T cells from PBMCs that had been thawed. This specimen consisted of CD4+ T cells from blood, obtained before the fourth cycle of nivolumab. This receptor was obtained from a human donor with classical Hodgkin lymphoma. The chain carries TRBV9 and TRBJ2-4, with TRBD1 matching over 7 bases. The DNA of the CDR3 is TGTGCCAGCAGCGTAGGACAGGGCGACATTCAGTACTTC. It yields the protein CASSVGQGDIQYF.